The 32 T cell receptor beta chains listed next were all sequenced from one sample in a study of shared clonotypes between healthy human individuals. The assay was immunoSEQ multiplex PCR, and TCRdb's table has in-frame clones only and misses some. The top ten clones hold about 0.39% of a sample with 2 million to 2.5 million clones, 90% to 95% of them seen once. Specimen: naive CD4+ T cells from PBMCs. The subset is: CD45RA+ positively selected. These receptors were collected from a man aged 18-30 years in good health. Some clones in this sample may be carry-over from other donors' samples.

The rearrangement joins TRBV6-1 to TRBJ2-2, with D maybe TRBD2 (6 bases). From germline, CDR1 is MNHNS and CDR2 SASEGT. The CDR3 is 14 residues long. V lost 4 bases and J lost 4, with 10 bases in between. The CDR3 nucleotides read TGTGCCAGCAGTGTCCAGGAGGGCACCGGGGAGCTGTTTTTT. This encodes CASSVQEGTGELFF.

This chain links TRBV7-8 with TRBJ1-1, with no clear D. Trimming removed 5 bases at V and 1 base at J, with 8 bases between. CDR1 is SGHVS, CDR2 FQNEAQ, per germline. This CDR3 has 13 residues. This CDR3 is CASSTRQNTEAFF. CDR3 in DNA: TGTGCCAGCAGCACCCGACAGAACACTGAAGCTTTCTTT.

This clone was counted a single time. V is TRBV6-5 and J is TRBJ1-6; the D gene is possibly TRBD1 (5 bases). In germline, CDR1 is MNHEY, CDR2 SVGAGI. V dropped 3 bases and J dropped 10 bases, with 10 bases sitting between them. There are 13 residues in the CDR3. Here the CDR3 DNA reads TGTGCCAGCAGTTATGAGGGGAAATCACCCCTCCACTTT. This sequence encodes CASSYEGKSPLHF.

This sequence joins TRBV7-8 and TRBJ1-2; D remains unclear. This CDR3 is 14 amino acids long. Trimming removed 1 base from V and 4 bases from J, with 10 bases in between. Germline CDR1 and CDR2: SGHVS and FQNEAQ. In DNA form, the CDR3 reads TGTGCCAGCAGCTTAGAAACATGGGGCTATGGCTACACCTTC. Its translation is CASSLETWGYGYTF.

The chain couples TRBV9 to TRBJ2-2; D might be TRBD2 (5 bases). Trimming left V 0 bases short and J 4 bases short, with 10 bases between. CDR3 length equals 15 residues. Germline CDR1 reads SGDLS; CDR2 reads YYNGEE. The CDR3 here is CASSVVGASTGELFF. CDR3 sequence (DNA): TGTGCCAGCAGCGTAGTGGGAGCGTCCACCGGGGAGCTGTTTTTT.

Of note for this clone: At one boundary the junction diverges from the germline segment, which might be a read error. The V gene is TRBV11-2, the J gene TRBJ2-2, with D uncertain. CDR1 and CDR2 (germline): SGHAT, FQNNGV. CDR3 length: 14 amino acids. In DNA form, the CDR3 reads TGTGCCAGCAGCTTAGCGATGAACTCCGGGGAGCTGTTTTTT. Translation gives CASSLAMNSGELFF. The entire variable domain, with the rest obtained from reference TRBV11-2 and TRBJ2-2, is as follows: EAGVAQSPRYKIIEKRQSVAFWCNPISGHATLYWYQQILGQGPKLLIQFQNNGVVDDSQLPKDRFSAERLKGVDSTLKIQPAKLEDSAVYLCASSLAMNSGELFFGEGSRLTVL.

The J gene is TRBJ2-2, the V gene TRBV7-9; 9 bases map to TRBD2. J was trimmed by 3 bases and V by 1 base; bases with no gene match: 9. The CDR3 is made up of 18 amino acids. Germline V gives CDR1 SEHNR, CDR2 FQNEAQ (reference sequence). CDR3 coding DNA: TGTGCCAGCAGCTTAGTCCGTAGCGGGAGCCCCTACACCGGGGAGCTGTTTTTT. This translates into CASSLVRSGSPYTGELFF.

This chain uses TRBV4-2 with TRBJ1-3, with 7 bases matching TRBD1. This CDR3 region has 16 residues. The J segment lost 2 bases and the V segment lost 1 base, leaving 5 bases of the junction unmatched. The germline CDR1 and CDR2 sequences are LGHNA and YNFKEQ. CDR3 coding DNA: TGTGCCAGCAGCCAAGGACAGGGAGACGCTGGAAACACCATATATTTT. It specifies CASSQGQGDAGNTIYF.

This chain connects TRBV25-1 to TRBJ2-7, with 12 positions matching TRBD1. The CDR3 contains 16 residues. The V gene end was trimmed by 6 bases and the J gene end by 5 bases; junction bases not matched to a gene: 11. Germline V gene sequence: CDR1 MGHDK, CDR2 SYGVNS. The CDR3 sequence: CASSPTPGQGADEQYF. The CDR3 DNA reads TGTGCCAGCAGCCCCACCCCGGGACAGGGGGCCGACGAGCAGTACTTC.

J is TRBJ1-2 and V is TRBV19; 10 nucleotides match TRBD1. There are 14 residues in the CDR3. Per germline, CDR1 LNHDA and CDR2 SQIVND (reference sequence). The junction had 6 bases not matched to a gene; V was cut back by 5 bases and J by 6 bases. CDR3 sequence reads: CASSPRQGANGYTF. The CDR3 bases are TGTGCCAGTAGTCCTCGACAGGGGGCGAATGGCTACACCTTC.

This clone has only one observation. The chain links TRBV14 to TRBJ2-1; D not certain. The V gene lost 3 bases and the J gene lost 8 bases, with 20 bases spanning the gap. This CDR3 has 16 amino acids. The germline gives CDR1 SGHDN, CDR2 FVKESK. CDR3 DNA sequence: TGTGCCAGCAGCCAGCGCTCTAGTGGCAACCGGCATGAGCAGTTCTTC. Its protein product is CASSQRSSGNRHEQFF.

The chain combines TRBV29-1 with TRBJ1-1; 7 bases are shared with TRBD1. The ends lost 8 bases at V and 4 bases at J; junction bases unmatched: 7. This CDR3 comprises 12 residues. Germline assignment: CDR1 SQVTM and CDR2 ANQGSEA. CDR3 nucleotide sequence: TGCAGCATCCCGACAGGGTTCACTGAAGCTTTCTTT. Its translation is CSIPTGFTEAFF.

This chain joins TRBV10-3 and TRBJ2-1, with a possible D match to TRBD1 (6 bases). Trimming shortened V by 6 bases and J by 0 bases, and 18 bases separated the two germline ends. This CDR3 is 17 amino acids long. Germline V gene data show CDR1 as ENHRY and CDR2 as SYGVKD. As DNA, the CDR3 is TGTGCCATCAGAGGGGGATTCCAAACCAACTCCTACAATGAGCAGTTCTTC. Its protein is CAIRGGFQTNSYNEQFF.

This clone was observed a single time. V gene TRBV9 combines with J gene TRBJ2-7; D tentatively reads TRBD1 or TRBD2 (5 bases each). Per the germline V gene, CDR1 is SGDLS and CDR2 is YYNGEE. The CDR3 is 15 residues long. Deletions cut 4 bases from V and 1 base from J, with 15 bases between. CDR3 coding DNA: TGTGCCAGCAGCCCAGTCTGGGACCAGTCCTACGAGCAGTACTTC. Translation: CASSPVWDQSYEQYF.

V usage is TRBV11-2 and J usage is TRBJ2-1; TRBD2 agrees at 10 bases. The V and J ends lost 3 bases and 6 bases, in that order; junction bases with no gene match: 8. Germline V gene sequence: CDR1 SGHAT, CDR2 FQNNGV. This CDR3 comprises 16 residues. As DNA, the CDR3 is TGTGCCAGCAGCTTTACTAGCGGGATAGATGGCAATGAGCAGTTCTTC. The encoded protein is CASSFTSGIDGNEQFF.

The chain recombines TRBV12-5 with TRBJ2-1; 7 bases map to TRBD1. Germline V lookup: CDR1 LGHNT, CDR2 FRNRAP. J gave up 15 bases and V 1 base, and 9 bases lay outside the gene matches. The CDR3 runs to 13 residues. The CDR3 is CASGLGLGTVLFF. CDR3 sequence (DNA): TGTGCTAGTGGTTTGGGTCTGGGGACAGTCCTGTTCTTC.

A single count supports this clone. The chain uses TRBV19 and TRBJ2-2, with unresolved D. Trimming shortened V by 2 bases and J by 8 bases, and 9 bases separated the two germline ends. Germline loops: CDR1 LNHDA, CDR2 SQIVND (reference sequence). The CDR3 has 13 amino acids. The CDR3 reads CASSITQGGELFF. The CDR3 nucleotides read TGTGCCAGTAGTATAACGCAAGGGGGGGAGCTGTTTTTT.

The chain links TRBV5-1 to TRBJ1-1, with a weak D call TRBD1 (6 bases). The germline gives CDR1 SGHRS, CDR2 YFSETQ. The CDR3 totals 14 residues. Trimming cost V 5 bases and J 4 bases, with 15 bases left between them. The CDR3 spells CASRDQGLVTEAFF. CDR3 nucleotide sequence: TGCGCCAGCAGGGACCAGGGGCTGGTCACTGAAGCTTTCTTT.

J is TRBJ2-3 and V is TRBV7-3; 8 bases line up with TRBD2. The junction had 5 bases not matched to a gene; V was cut back by 2 bases and J by 4 bases. CDR1 and CDR2 (germline): SGHTA, FQGTGA. The CDR3 loop spans 15 amino acids. The CDR3 spells CASSLGSGSSDTQYF. In DNA, the CDR3 is TGTGCCAGCAGCTTAGGCAGCGGGAGTTCAGATACGCAGTATTTT.

In its sample, this clone was seen once. CDR3 in DNA: TGTGCCAGCAGCTCAAGGGCTGGCAATCAGCCCCAGCATTTT. Encoded protein: CASSSRAGNQPQHF. This sequence joins TRBV7-2 and TRBJ1-5; D call uncertain. This CDR3 contains 14 residues. CDR1 is SGHTA and CDR2 is FQGNSA in the germline V gene. V dropped 4 bases and J dropped 2 bases, with 9 bases sitting between them. The variable domain in full, with the rest retrieved from reference TRBV7-2 and TRBJ1-5, is GAGVSQSPSNKVTEKGKDVELRCDPISGHTALYWYRQSLGQGLEFLIYFQGNSAPDKSGLPSDRFSAERTGGSVSTLTIQRTQQEDSAVYLCASSSRAGNQPQHFGDGTRLSIL.

The gene calls are TRBV28 and TRBJ1-3, with TRBD1 as a possible D gene (5 bases). The V and J ends lost 4 bases and 7 bases respectively, with 14 bases between them. Germline-derived CDR1 and CDR2 are MDHEN and SYDVKM. CDR3 length: 14 amino acids. The CDR3 nucleotides read TGTGCCAGCAGTTCTACGGGGGAGGGGAACACCATATATTTT. This translates into CASSSTGEGNTIYF.

CDR3 nucleotides: TGCGCCAGCAGCCACCGGGACAGGGTAGGGGAGACCCAGTACTTC. As protein: CASSHRDRVGETQYF. The chain joins TRBV4-1 to TRBJ2-5; 9 bases map to TRBD1. V was clipped by 3 bases and J by 5 bases; unmatched bases: 7. Germline lookup yields CDR1 MGHRA and CDR2 YSYEKL. The CDR3 is 15 amino acids.

A word on this clone: At the DNA level, this CDR3 is encoded by other sequences in the same sample as well. The rearrangement joins TRBV7-2 to TRBJ2-7; TRBD1 matches 8 bases. V lost 1 base to trimming and J lost 4 bases; unmatched junction nucleotides: 3. The CDR3 covers 14 residues. Germline CDR1 and CDR2: SGHTA and FQGNSA. The CDR3 is CASSLDRGAYEQYF. The CDR3, as DNA: TGTGCCAGCAGCTTAGACAGGGGGGCGTACGAGCAGTACTTC.

This clone has just one count. The chain employs TRBV27 and TRBJ1-2; D is undetermined. The CDR3 is made up of 15 amino acids. The V gene lost 6 bases and the J gene lost 5 bases, with 19 bases spanning the gap. Germline assignment: CDR1 MNHEY and CDR2 SMNVEV (reference sequence). This CDR3 is CASSLKGGSIYGYTF. The CDR3 DNA is TGTGCCAGCAGCCTTAAAGGAGGGTCTATATATGGCTACACCTTC.

CDR3 protein: CASSGQGAGQPQHF. The CDR3 DNA reads as TGTGCCAGCAGTGGGCAGGGGGCCGGCCAGCCCCAGCATTTT. The chain is built from TRBV6-1 and TRBJ1-5; 8 positions match TRBD1. Germline V gene sequence: CDR1 MNHNS, CDR2 SASEGT. Germline trimming cut 4 bases from V and 7 bases from J; bases unmatched to any gene: 6. The CDR3 loop spans 14 amino acids.

This clone was recorded once. The V gene is TRBV11-1, the J gene TRBJ2-2, with TRBD1 matching over 7 bases. The CDR3 runs 17 residues. The ends lost 1 base at V and 0 bases at J; junction bases unmatched: 5. Germline V lookup: CDR1 SGHAT, CDR2 FQDESV (reference sequence). CDR3 in amino acids: CASSLDGQAANTGELFF. The CDR3 bases are TGTGCCAGCAGCTTAGATGGACAGGCAGCGAACACCGGGGAGCTGTTTTTT. The entire variable domain, with the rest obtained from reference TRBV11-1 and TRBJ2-2, is as follows: EAEVAQSPRYKITEKSQAVAFWCDPISGHATLYWYRQILGQGPELLVQFQDESVVDDSQLPKDRFSAERLKGVDSTLKIQPAELGDSAMYLCASSLDGQAANTGELFFGEGSRLTVL.

Remarks on this clone: Other DNA sequences of this sample code for an identical CDR3. In DNA form, the CDR3 reads TGCGCCAGCAGCTTGAGTGGAACAGGGGAAGAGACCCAGTACTTC. Translating gives CASSLSGTGEETQYF. This rearrangement joins TRBV5-1 to TRBJ2-5; 7 bases match TRBD1. Trimming took 1 base from V and 3 from J; bases not matched to a gene: 6. Germline lookup yields CDR1 SGHRS and CDR2 YFSETQ. The CDR3 runs 15 residues.

This chain links TRBV5-6 with TRBJ2-1; 7 bases are a match to TRBD1. Germline V CDR1 and CDR2: SGHDT, YYEEEE. CDR3 length: 15 residues. V dropped 4 bases and J dropped 4; count of bases not matched to a gene: 8. The CDR3 sequence: CASSQNGDSYNEQFF. CDR3 DNA sequence: TGTGCCAGCAGCCAGAATGGGGACAGTTACAATGAGCAGTTCTTC.

This chain links TRBV28 with TRBJ2-7, with D possibly matching TRBD1 (5 bases). Germline V gene data show CDR1 as MDHEN and CDR2 as SYDVKM. Deletions cut 1 base from V and 2 bases from J, with 9 bases between. CDR3 length: 14 residues. In nucleotides, the CDR3 is TGTGCCAGCAGTTTATCACAGGACCCCTACGAGCAGTACTTC. Protein product: CASSLSQDPYEQYF.

The V gene is TRBV5-4, the J gene TRBJ1-3, with unresolved D. The CDR3 sequence is 14 residues long. Trimming pared 6 bases from V and 0 bases from J, leaving 10 bases between. The V gene's germline CDR1 is SGHNT and CDR2 YYREEE (reference sequence). The CDR3 sequence: CASTEKSSGNTIYF. The DNA of the CDR3 is TGTGCCAGCACCGAGAAGTCCTCTGGAAACACCATATATTTT.

V gene TRBV15 combines with J gene TRBJ2-7; D remains unclear. Trimming left V 5 bases short and J 4 bases short, with 15 bases between. The CDR3 length is 14 residues. CDR1 is LNHNV and CDR2 is YYDKDF in the germline V gene (reference sequence). Here the CDR3 DNA reads TGTGCCACCAGCCCCCGCCCCCGTGGGTACGAGCAGTACTTC. It specifies CATSPRPRGYEQYF.

The CDR3 DNA is TGTGCCACCAGCAGAGATCGGACTTGGAACACTGAAGCTTTCTTT. Its translation: CATSRDRTWNTEAFF. The V and J genes are TRBV15 and TRBJ1-1; D remains unclear. Germline V gives CDR1 LNHNV, CDR2 YYDKDF (reference sequence). This CDR3 region has 15 residues. V shed 0 bases and J shed 1 base, with 9 bases lying between them.